This TCR beta chain was identified during a study of spatial heterogeneity in lung cancer. Looking at the study overall: Fewer alpha-chain than beta-chain sequences were consistently detected.

This clonotype was picked up a small number of times. What it recognizes is unknown. Study-wide results and caveats: The appearance of ubiquitous expanded tumor TCRs in blood was greater at resection than follow-up.

The CDR3 length is 16 residues. Germline CDR1 GTSNPN, CDR2 SVGIG (reference sequence). Trimming pared 0 bases from V and 0 bases from J, leaving 13 bases between. Noted time point: sample taken at primary tumor resection. Whole RNA came from tumor, nontumor lung or frozen PBMC and was sequenced without being sorted. The donors, approximately 66 patients with untreated early-stage non-small cell lung cancer, provided the samples. Every cDNA TCR molecule received its own unique molecular identifier. TCRdb used MiXCR to reprocess the 5' RACE reads, holding one entry per CDR3 protein. The sample records approximately 81,000 distinct CDR3 sequences, around 12% being singletons.

This TCR was sampled from a male donor with early-stage non-small cell lung cancer. The sample was PBMCs, taken at surgery. The genes are TRBV30 and TRBJ2-3; D may be TRBD2 (6 bases). CDR3 sequence reads: CAWSVGTQTSTDTQYF. Here the CDR3 DNA reads TGTGCCTGGAGTGTTGGGACTCAAACCAGCACAGATACGCAGTATTTT.